Below, 26 T cell receptor beta chains from the same sample are listed, as sequenced in a study of blood T cells in healthy people across ages. A second PCR, run for about 6 to 11 cycles, used a sample-barcoded 5' primer plus a J-beta primer mix. MiXCR was run by TCRdb on the 5' RACE reads, yielding one entry per CDR3 protein. The sample shows about 1.4 million distinct CDR3 sequences, approximately 59% of them seen only once. The sequenced sample was blood. The source of these receptors is a man younger than 30 in good health.

V gene TRBV11-1 combines with J gene TRBJ1-1, with 7 bases matching TRBD1. Germline-derived CDR1 and CDR2 are SGHAT and FQDESV (reference sequence). V trimming: 5 bases; J trimming: 1 base; junction bases outside the gene matches: 10. This CDR3 has 16 amino acids. Here the CDR3 reads CASSPFRGTANTEAFF. The CDR3 DNA reads as TGTGCCAGCAGCCCCTTTAGGGGGACAGCGAACACTGAAGCTTTCTTT.

This clonotype was found a few times. The V and J genes are TRBV5-1 and TRBJ2-4; 8 bases agree with TRBD1. Per the germline V gene, CDR1 is SGHRS and CDR2 is YFSETQ. The CDR3 has 13 residues. With V trimmed by 4 bases and J by 13 bases, 10 bases remained unmatched. In DNA, the CDR3 is TGCGCCAGCAGCGTTGGACAGGGATCAGGGCAGTACTTC. Translation gives CASSVGQGSGQYF.

Only a few counts were recorded for this clonotype. The V call is TRBV27, the J call TRBJ1-1; TRBD1 might be the D (6 bases). Trimming took off 5 bases at V and 5 bases at J, with 12 bases between the two ends. Germline V gene data show CDR1 as MNHEY and CDR2 as SMNVEV (reference sequence). The CDR3 totals 13 residues. CDR3 residues: CASSRRGGTEAFF. The CDR3 DNA reads TGTGCCAGCAGTCGCAGGGGTGGTACTGAAGCTTTCTTT.

This chain joins TRBV6-5 and TRBJ1-1, with 8 positions matching TRBD1. J gave up 6 bases and V 6 bases, and 6 bases lay outside the gene matches. Germline CDR1 MNHEY, CDR2 SVGAGI. There are 13 residues in the CDR3. CDR3 in DNA: TGTGCCAGCAGGGGAACAGGGGGGTCTGAAGCTTTCTTT. Translation gives CASRGTGGSEAFF.

In regard to this clonotype: One junction end does not reproduce the germline sequence, and a read error may be involved. This chain connects TRBV6-2 or TRBV6-3 to TRBJ2-3; no clear D. The CDR3 has 12 amino acids. Germline values: CDR1 MNHEY, CDR2 SVGEGT. Written as DNA, the CDR3 is TGTGCCAGCAGTTTCAGTGCAGATGCGCAGTATTTT. Translation: CASSFSADAQYF.

This sequence joins TRBV2 and TRBJ2-7, with D perhaps given as TRBD1 or TRBD2 (5 bases each). The CDR3 contains 14 residues. The V gene's germline CDR1 is SNHLY and CDR2 FYNNEI. V shed 11 bases and J shed 6 bases, with 23 bases lying between them. CDR3 region: CAASPMGEIGEQYF. CDR3 bases: TGTGCCGCCAGTCCTATGGGGGAGATTGGCGAGCAGTACTTC. Together with reference TRBV2 and TRBJ2-7, the CDR3 gives the full variable domain: EPEVTQTPSHQVTQMGQEVILRCVPISNHLYFYWYRQILGQKVEFLVSFYNNEISEKSEIFDDQFSVERPDGSNFTLKIRSTKLEDSAMYFCAASPMGEIGEQYFGPGTRLTVT.

This clonotype has more than one count but fewer than ten. V usage is TRBV7-2 and J usage is TRBJ2-5, with 9 bases that match TRBD1. CDR1 is SGHTA, CDR2 FQGNSA, per germline. V lost 2 bases, J lost 1 base, and 8 bases stayed unmatched. CDR3 length: 17 amino acids. CDR3 amino acids: CASSLPGQGSFQETQYF. In DNA form, the CDR3 reads TGTGCCAGCAGCTTACCAGGACAGGGGTCGTTCCAAGAGACCCAGTACTTC.

The chain links TRBV21-1 to TRBJ2-1; the table's D call, TRBD2, was not checked against the DNA. TRBV21-1 is assigned pseudogene status. The CDR3 is made up of 12 amino acids. For the CDR3, the DNA is TGTGCCCACCAGACAGAACGGAGGGCGCAGTTCTTC. Translated: CAHQTERRAQFF.

This clonotype was seen a few times. The V gene is TRBV5-1, the J gene TRBJ2-4; D gene unclear. Germline assignment: CDR1 SGHRS and CDR2 YFSETQ. The ends were cut back, 1 base at V and 0 bases at J, with 17 bases in the middle. The CDR3 runs to 18 residues. The CDR3 nucleotides read TGCGCCAGCAGCTTGACCACTCGACCAACTTTAGCCAAAAACATTCAGTACTTC. This gives the protein CASSLTTRPTLAKNIQYF.

The J gene is TRBJ1-2, the V gene TRBV2; D call uncertain. The CDR3 runs 12 residues. Germline V gene lookup returns CDR1 SNHLY and CDR2 FYNNEI. Trimming removed 3 bases from V and 4 bases from J, with 6 bases in between. As DNA, the CDR3 is TGTGCCAGCAGTGAGTCAGCCTATGGCTACACCTTC. Amino acids: CASSESAYGYTF.

The chain has TRBV6-5 and TRBJ1-2; 9 bases are shared with TRBD1. J was trimmed by 5 bases and V by 6 bases; bases with no gene match: 10. The CDR3 length is 15 residues. CDR1 is MNHEY and CDR2 is SVGAGI in the germline V gene. CDR3 amino acids: CASRTSGTGKYGYTF. As DNA, the CDR3 is TGTGCCAGCAGAACTTCCGGGACAGGGAAGTATGGCTACACCTTC.

J is TRBJ2-1 and V is TRBV6-5; tentative D call: TRBD2 (6 bases). The germline CDR1 and CDR2 sequences are MNHEY and SVGAGI. CDR3 size: 16 residues. V gave up 5 bases and J gave up 0 bases, with 14 bases separating them. This CDR3 is CASSPSGSSSYNEQFF. CDR3 DNA sequence: TGTGCCAGCAGTCCGAGCGGGTCGAGCTCCTACAATGAGCAGTTCTTC.

As to this clonotype: One end of the junction is discordant with germline, which a read error may explain. DNA for the CDR3: TGTGCCAGCCTAAGGTCATATGCGTCCTCCGAGCAGTACTTC. Its protein product is CASLRSYASSEQYF. The V and J genes are TRBV12-3 or TRBV12-4 and TRBJ2-7, with no clear D. The CDR3 contains 14 residues.

This rearrangement joins TRBV13 to TRBJ2-5; 13 bases agree with TRBD2. Germline lookup yields CDR1 PRHDT and CDR2 FYEKMQ (reference sequence). J was trimmed by 4 bases and V by 5 bases; bases with no gene match: 10. This CDR3 spans 17 amino acids. The CDR3 coding sequence is TGTGCCAGCAGCCCCCAACTAGCGGGAGGGCCGGGAGAGACCCAGTACTTC. Residues: CASSPQLAGGPGETQYF.

This clonotype has more than one count but fewer than ten. The V and J genes are TRBV6-5 and TRBJ2-7; the match to TRBD2 covers 7 bases. The CDR3 covers 14 residues. Germline-derived CDR1 and CDR2 are MNHEY and SVGAGI. Losses at the gene ends were 4 bases for V and 0 bases for J; bases not matched to a gene: 3. The CDR3 is CASSSLAVSYEQYF. Here the CDR3 DNA reads TGTGCCAGCAGTTCCCTAGCGGTCTCCTACGAGCAGTACTTC.

The chain has TRBV7-9 and TRBJ2-3, with 8 bases identical to TRBD2. CDR1 SEHNR and CDR2 FQNEAQ come from the germline V gene (reference sequence). J lost 4 bases, V lost 7 bases, and 7 bases had no gene match. CDR3 length: 14 residues. Here the CDR3 DNA reads TGTGCCAGCACGGGGGGGCGCTACGCAGATACGCAGTATTTT. Amino acids: CASTGGRYADTQYF.

The CDR3 DNA is TGCGCCAGCAGCCAAGAGGCTGGAATCTCCTACGAGCAGTACTTC. Protein sequence: CASSQEAGISYEQYF. The V and J genes are TRBV4-1 and TRBJ2-7; D not certain. The CDR3 runs 15 residues. Germline V gives CDR1 MGHRA, CDR2 YSYEKL. V was cut by 0 bases and J by 0 bases, with 9 bases left in between.

This clonotype has a handful of counts. V is TRBV5-1 and J is TRBJ2-7; 8 positions match TRBD2. The CDR3 is 13 amino acids. Germline loops: CDR1 SGHRS, CDR2 YFSETQ. With V trimmed by 6 bases and J by 4 bases, 6 bases remained unmatched. This CDR3 reads CASTREGRYEQYF. The CDR3 DNA reads TGCGCCAGCACCCGGGAGGGGCGTTACGAGCAGTACTTC.

The chain uses TRBV3-1 and TRBJ1-6; unclear D gene. V was pared by 0 bases and J by 11 bases, with 8 bases between. CDR3 length: 13 residues. Germline loops: CDR1 LGHDT, CDR2 YNNKEL (reference sequence). The CDR3, as DNA: TGTGCCAGCAGCCAAGAGGTGACGACACCCCTCCACTTT. This gives the protein CASSQEVTTPLHF.

The V gene is TRBV6-2 or TRBV6-3, the J gene TRBJ2-1; 7 nucleotides agree with TRBD2. Germline V gene lookup returns CDR1 MNHEY and CDR2 SVGEGT. CDR3 size: 14 residues. Trimming took 7 bases from V and 0 from J; bases not matched to a gene: 3. The CDR3 nucleotides are TGTGCCAGCAAAGCGGGGCGCTCCTACAATGAGCAGTTCTTC. This translates into CASKAGRSYNEQFF.

This clonotype was recorded only once. The V and J genes are TRBV2 and TRBJ2-1; D uncertain. The CDR3 is made up of 11 amino acids. Germline-derived CDR1 and CDR2 are SNHLY and FYNNEI. The germline V and J ends were trimmed by 7 bases and 6 bases, with 7 bases remaining between them. The CDR3 reads CASTWTNEQFF. The DNA of the CDR3 is TGTGCCAGCACCTGGACCAATGAGCAGTTCTTC.

The gene calls are TRBV20-1 and TRBJ2-5; 8 bases are a match to TRBD2. The J call is in doubt because the DNA end fits TRBJ2-1 better. There are 13 residues in the CDR3. Germline assignment: CDR1 DFQATT and CDR2 SNEGSKA (reference sequence). CDR3 amino acids: CSATLLAEETQFF. In DNA, the CDR3 is TGCAGTGCTACCCTACTAGCGGAAGAGACCCAGTTCTTC.

This clonotype showed up just once. At one end, the junction sequence differs from germline, possibly due to a read error. CDR3 in DNA: TGCGCCAGCAACCAAACCCGGGACAGCTCGGCTGCCTATGGCTACACCTTC. It codes for CASNQTRDSSAAYGYTF. This chain links TRBV4-1 with TRBJ1-2; 7 nucleotides align to TRBD1. The CDR3 sequence is 17 residues long. Germline CDR1 and CDR2: MGHRA and YSYEKL.

The gene calls are TRBV7-9 and TRBJ2-4, with D perhaps TRBD2 (6 bases). The end of the DNA is better explained by TRBJ2-7, so the J call may be wrong. The germline V gene encodes CDR1 SEHNR and CDR2 FQNEAQ (reference sequence). The CDR3 sequence is 13 residues long. The DNA for the CDR3 is TGTGCCAGCAGCTTCGGGACTCCGAGCGAGCAGTACTTC. Protein sequence: CASSFGTPSEQYF.

The rearrangement links TRBV12-3 or TRBV12-4 to TRBJ2-3, with D perhaps matching TRBD1 (6 bases). V lost 8 bases, J lost 2 bases, and 17 bases lay in between. The CDR3 loop spans 15 amino acids. The CDR3 sequence is CASWGRKSLTDTQYF. DNA of the CDR3: TGTGCCAGCTGGGGGCGGAAATCACTCACAGATACGCAGTATTTT.

The gene calls are TRBV29-1 and TRBJ1-2; tentatively, D is TRBD1 (5 bases). Germline lookup yields CDR1 SQVTM and CDR2 ANQGSEA. Trimming shortened V by 4 bases and J by 8 bases, and 11 bases separated the two germline ends. This CDR3 comprises 11 residues. The CDR3 loop is CSVGRVDGYTF. DNA of the CDR3: TGCAGCGTTGGCAGGGTGGACGGCTACACCTTC.